Below, 7 T cell receptor beta chains from the same sample are listed, as sequenced in a study of T cells in Graves' hyperthyroidism and ophthalmopathy. Amplified TCR beta CDR3 regions came from RNA transcripts. Primed by the HTBI set, a first-round RT-PCR was run on the TCR CDR3. TCRdb redid the calling of the multiplex PCR reads with MiXCR, one entry per CDR3 protein. The data contain about 640,000 distinct CDR3 sequences, roughly 14% of them singletons. Sequenced: blood. These TCRs come from a woman aged 45-60 years with Graves' ophthalmopathy.

This clonotype was counted a few times. The chain combines TRBV28 with TRBJ1-5, with D perhaps TRBD1 (5 bases). CDR1 and CDR2 from the germline V gene are MDHEN and SYDVKM. V dropped 7 bases and J dropped 7 bases, with 14 bases sitting between them. This CDR3 is 13 amino acids long. The CDR3 bases are TGTGCCAGCAAAAAGACAGTTTGGCAGCCCCAGCATTTT. Its protein product is CASKKTVWQPQHF.

Ten or more counts support this clonotype. This chain links TRBV2 with TRBJ2-1, with TRBD1 as a possible D gene (6 bases). Germline CDR1 reads SNHLY; CDR2 reads FYNNEI. CDR3 length: 16 residues. Trimming removed 6 bases from V and 1 base from J, with 16 bases in between. CDR3 nucleotide sequence: TGTGCCAGCAGGCCTCCCCGGGACAAGTCCTACAATGAGCAGTTCTTC. Its protein is CASRPPRDKSYNEQFF.

The chain recombines TRBV18 with TRBJ2-5; D is unresolved. V lost 8 bases to trimming and J lost 4 bases, with 14 bases between them. The CDR3 runs 13 residues. CDR1 KGHSH and CDR2 LQKENI come from the germline V gene. The CDR3 here is CASLKRNGETQYF. CDR3 sequence (DNA): TGTGCCAGCCTAAAAAGGAACGGAGAGACCCAGTACTTC.

This clonotype was found many times. The chain links TRBV7-8 to TRBJ2-1; tentative D call: TRBD1 (6 bases). Trimming took off 5 bases at V and 8 bases at J, with 19 bases between the two ends. The CDR3 sequence is 15 residues long. CDR1 and CDR2 (germline): SGHVS, FQNEAQ. The DNA for the CDR3 is TGTGCCAGCAGCCTCGGACAGACGAGCAGGTATGAGCAGTTCTTC. Amino acid sequence: CASSLGQTSRYEQFF. Using reference TRBV7-8 and TRBJ2-1 for the parts outside the CDR3, the full variable domain is GAGVSQSPRYKVAKRGQDVALRCDPISGHVSLFWYQQALGQGPEFLTYFQNEAQLDKSGLPSDRFFAERPEGSVSTLKIQRTQQEDSAVYLCASSLGQTSRYEQFFGPGTRLTVL.

This clonotype has a count of ten or more. V gene TRBV6-2 or TRBV6-3 combines with J gene TRBJ1-1; no reliable D call. Germline CDR1 and CDR2: MNHEY and SVGEGT. The ends were cut back, 0 bases at V and 0 bases at J, with 11 bases in the middle. The CDR3 is made up of 16 amino acids. The CDR3 DNA sequence: TGTGCCAGCAGTTACTCGAGGGTGGATTTGAACACTGAAGCTTTCTTT. Encoded protein: CASSYSRVDLNTEAFF.

In this sample, this clonotype turned up many times. The chain couples TRBV5-1 to TRBJ1-1, with a possible D match to TRBD1 (5 bases). Germline CDR1 is SGHRS and CDR2 is YFSETQ. Trimming stripped 4 bases from V and 3 bases from J, with 13 bases between. The CDR3 sequence is 14 residues long. CDR3 sequence: CASSGTAGDTEAFF. The CDR3 coding sequence is TGCGCCAGCAGCGGGACCGCGGGGGACACTGAAGCTTTCTTT.

This clonotype was seen ten or more times. The V and J genes are TRBV12-3 or TRBV12-4 and TRBJ2-2; D remains unclear. The length of the CDR3 is 15 residues. V was shortened by 6 bases and J by 3 bases, with 14 bases between the two germline ends. This chain's CDR3 is CASSIPNTDTGELFF. The CDR3 DNA follows: TGTGCCAGCAGCATCCCGAACACGGACACCGGGGAGCTGTTTTTT.